Presented here are 26 T cell receptor beta chains from one specimen sequenced in a study of blood T cell repertoires in COVID-19. Generated by immunoSEQ multiplex PCR, the TCRdb table keeps only in-frame clones and is missing some. The sample holds 300,000 to 400,000 clones, 88% seen once. Material for sequencing was peripheral blood. These receptors all stem from a woman in her forties or fifties with active or convalescent COVID-19.

The chain employs TRBV2 and TRBJ1-5; 7 positions match TRBD1. This CDR3 is 15 amino acids long. V trimming: 2 bases; J trimming: 8 bases; junction bases outside the gene matches: 9. CDR1 and CDR2 from the germline V gene are SNHLY and FYNNEI. The CDR3 is CASSESPGGREPQHF. In DNA form, the CDR3 reads TGTGCCAGCAGTGAATCTCCAGGGGGACGAGAGCCCCAGCATTTT.

The CDR3 sequence is CASSKAEERASMNTEAFF. CDR3 DNA sequence: TGTGCCAGCAGCAAAGCGGAGGAACGGGCCAGCATGAACACTGAAGCTTTCTTT. The rearrangement joins TRBV21-1 to TRBJ1-1. TRBV21-1 is a pseudogene. This CDR3 is built from 18 residues.

The rearrangement links TRBV7-9 to TRBJ1-1, with a tentative D call TRBD1 (5 bases). Germline V CDR1 and CDR2: SEHNR, FQNEAQ (reference sequence). Deletions cut 2 bases from V and 4 bases from J, with 11 bases between. The CDR3 consists of 14 residues. Written as DNA, the CDR3 is TGTGCCAGCAGCTTATCGGGGGTGGGCACTGAAGCTTTCTTT. Translated, it gives CASSLSGVGTEAFF. The whole variable domain, filled in from reference TRBV7-9 and TRBJ1-1, reads DTGVSQNPRHKITKRGQNVTFRCDPISEHNRLYWYRQTLGQGPEFLTYFQNEAQLEKSRLLSDRFSAERPKGSFSTLEIQRTEQGDSAMYLCASSLSGVGTEAFFGQGTRLTVV.

For the CDR3, the DNA is TGCGCCAGCAGCTTGCAGCGGGTCACAGATACGCAGTATTTT. Its translation is CASSLQRVTDTQYF. The chain joins TRBV5-1 to TRBJ2-3, with D tentatively TRBD2 (6 bases). V was clipped by 1 base and J by 2 bases, with 8 bases between them. There are 14 residues in the CDR3. Germline CDR1 and CDR2: SGHRS and YFSETQ.

The chain joins TRBV18 to TRBJ2-2; possible D gene TRBD2, 5 bases. The germline CDR1 and CDR2 sequences are KGHSH and LQKENI. Trimming removed 3 bases at V and 5 bases at J, with 7 bases between. CDR3 size: 13 residues. In nucleotides, the CDR3 is TGTGCCAGCTCACCCGGGGAAACCGGGGAGCTGTTTTTT. Its translation is CASSPGETGELFF.

V and J are TRBV18 and TRBJ2-1, with 12 bases that match TRBD2. Germline trimming cut 4 bases from V and 7 bases from J; bases unmatched to any gene: 8. Germline values: CDR1 KGHSH, CDR2 LQKENI. The CDR3 runs to 16 residues. The CDR3 bases are TGTGCCAGCTCACAACTAGCGGGGGGTTTTGGGAATGAGCAGTTCTTC. Its protein is CASSQLAGGFGNEQFF.

The chain links TRBV27 to TRBJ2-2; TRBD2 matches at 7 bases. The V segment lost 5 bases and the J segment 1 base; nucleotides outside the gene matches: 4. The CDR3 has 15 amino acids. Per germline, CDR1 MNHEY and CDR2 SMNVEV (reference sequence). CDR3 sequence: CASSRSGENTGELFF. The CDR3 DNA is TGTGCCAGCAGTCGCAGCGGGGAGAACACCGGGGAGCTGTTTTTT.

The rearrangement joins TRBV13 to TRBJ2-1; weak D call: TRBD2 (6 bases). The CDR3 contains 14 residues. Trimming took 5 bases from V and 7 from J, leaving 15 bases between them. Germline CDR1 reads PRHDT; CDR2 reads FYEKMQ (reference sequence). The CDR3 here is CASSPLGGGNEQFF. CDR3 DNA: TGTGCCAGCAGCCCGCTGGGAGGTGGTAATGAGCAGTTCTTC.

The chain recombines TRBV7-3 with TRBJ2-3; no reliable D call. V lost 2 bases, J lost 4 bases, and 4 bases lay in between. CDR3 size: 12 residues. The germline gives CDR1 SGHTA, CDR2 FQGTGA. The CDR3 sequence is CASSLSSDTQYF. CDR3 nucleotides: TGTGCCAGCAGCTTATCGTCAGATACGCAGTATTTT. Variable domain in full (rest from reference TRBV7-3 and TRBJ2-3): GAGVSQTPSNKVTEKGKYVELRCDPISGHTALYWYRQSLGQGPEFLIYFQGTGAADDSGLPNDRFFAVRPEGSVSTLKIQRTERGDSAVYLCASSLSSDTQYFGPGTRLTVL.

The chain joins TRBV29-1 to TRBJ1-1; 10 bases are shared with TRBD1. The CDR3 loop spans 14 amino acids. Germline V lookup: CDR1 SQVTM, CDR2 ANQGSEA. V shed 4 bases and J 6 bases; nucleotides not matched to a gene: 8. The DNA for the CDR3 is TGCAGCGTTGCCCAGACAGGGGGCTCCGCTGAAGCTTTCTTT. Translating gives CSVAQTGGSAEAFF.

The J gene is TRBJ1-2, the V gene TRBV5-1, with 8 bases fitting TRBD1. CDR1 SGHRS and CDR2 YFSETQ come from the germline V gene. The CDR3 covers 15 residues. Trimming cost V 0 bases and J 8 bases; bases outside gene matches: 9. Here the CDR3 DNA reads TGCGCCAGCAGCTTGGGGACCGGGACAGGTCGGGGCTACACCTTC. Protein product: CASSLGTGTGRGYTF. Looking up the rest from reference TRBV5-1 and TRBJ1-2 gives the full variable domain: KAGVTQTPRYLIKTRGQQVTLSCSPISGHRSVSWYQQTPGQGLQFLFEYFSETQRNKGNFPGRFSGRQFSNSRSEMNVSTLELGDSALYLCASSLGTGTGRGYTFGSGTRLTVV.

Here the CDR3 reads CASSPERTKTGELFF. CDR3 nucleotides: TGTGCCAGCAGCCCAGAAAGAACTAAAACCGGGGAGCTGTTTTTT. The chain is built from TRBV7-2 and TRBJ2-2; no reliable D call. Trimming removed 5 bases at V and 5 bases at J, with 15 bases between. This CDR3 region has 15 residues. Germline loops: CDR1 SGHTA, CDR2 FQGNSA.

This clone has just a few counts. V gene TRBV7-8 combines with J gene TRBJ2-7; 8 bases are a match to TRBD1. V lost 4 bases to trimming and J lost 7 bases; unmatched junction nucleotides: 6. CDR1 and CDR2 (germline): SGHVS, FQNEAQ. The CDR3 covers 13 residues. The CDR3 nucleotides are TGTGCCAGCAGCTCGAGCCGGGACAGGGAGCAGTACTTC. Translating it yields CASSSSRDREQYF.

This chain connects TRBV30 to TRBJ1-2, with 8 bases identical to TRBD1. After removal of 2 bases from V and 8 bases from J, the junction contained 10 bases not matched to a gene. Germline assignment: CDR1 GTSNPN and CDR2 SVGIG (reference sequence). The CDR3 runs 14 residues. CDR3 bases: TGTGCCTGGAGTCGGACAGGGCGCAAGGGGGGCTACACCTTC. Translating it yields CAWSRTGRKGGYTF.

The chain links TRBV19 to TRBJ1-2; unclear D gene. The germline gives CDR1 LNHDA, CDR2 SQIVND (reference sequence). The ends were cut back, 4 bases at V and 0 bases at J, with 21 bases in the middle. CDR3 size: 18 residues. The CDR3: CASSRLGGISSTNYGYTF. CDR3 in DNA: TGTGCCAGTAGTAGGCTCGGAGGAATTTCATCGACTAACTATGGCTACACCTTC.

The rearrangement links TRBV5-4 to TRBJ1-1; D might be TRBD1 (5 bases). Per germline, CDR1 SGHNT and CDR2 YYREEE (reference sequence). V gave up 0 bases and J gave up 7 bases, with 10 bases separating them. The CDR3 spans 13 residues. The CDR3 DNA reads TGTGCCAGCAGCTTGGAAGGGGTAGGTGAAGCTTTCTTT. The encoded protein is CASSLEGVGEAFF. The whole variable domain, remainder taken from reference TRBV5-4 and TRBJ1-1, is ETGVTQSPTHLIKTRGQQVTLRCSSQSGHNTVSWYQQALGQGPQFIFQYYREEENGRGNFPPRFSGLQFPNYSSELNVNALELDDSALYLCASSLEGVGEAFFGQGTRLTVV.

A few counts support this clone. The J gene is TRBJ1-5, the V gene TRBV7-3; possible D gene TRBD1, 5 bases. V lost 0 bases, J lost 0 bases, and 6 bases lay in between. The CDR3 has 15 residues. Germline assignment: CDR1 SGHTA and CDR2 FQGTGA. CDR3 nucleotide sequence: TGTGCCAGCAGCTTAACAGGGGATAGCAATCAGCCCCAGCATTTT. Translation gives CASSLTGDSNQPQHF.

The rearrangement joins TRBV15 to TRBJ1-5; 8 positions agree with TRBD1. Germline V gene data show CDR1 as LNHNV and CDR2 as YYDKDF (reference sequence). This CDR3 is built from 17 residues. The V segment lost 3 bases and the J segment 3 bases; nucleotides outside the gene matches: 10. In DNA form, the CDR3 reads TGTGCCACCAGCAGGGCCCCAATGACAGGGGCCAATCAGCCCCAGCATTTT. It encodes CATSRAPMTGANQPQHF.

The chain has TRBV28 and TRBJ1-1, with a weak D call TRBD1 (6 bases). This CDR3 comprises 12 residues. The ends were cut back, 6 bases at V and 5 bases at J, with 10 bases in the middle. The germline gives CDR1 MDHEN, CDR2 SYDVKM. CDR3 coding DNA: TGTGCCAGCAGAACAGGGAGAACTGAAGCTTTCTTT. Encoded protein: CASRTGRTEAFF.

The rearrangement uses TRBV7-2 and TRBJ2-7; no clear D gene. V was pared by 3 bases and J by 4 bases, with 19 bases between. Germline V gives CDR1 SGHTA, CDR2 FQGNSA. There are 16 residues in the CDR3. CDR3 coding DNA: TGTGCCAGCAGCTTCGTCGGGTCCCCTCACTTTTACGAGCAGTACTTC. Protein product: CASSFVGSPHFYEQYF.

The chain employs TRBV28 and TRBJ1-2; D perhaps matches TRBD1 (5 bases). The CDR3 has 13 residues. V shed 5 bases and J shed 3 bases, with 10 bases lying between them. Germline V gene data show CDR1 as MDHEN and CDR2 as SYDVKM. CDR3 sequence reads: CASSRAGYYGYTF. Here the CDR3 DNA reads TGTGCCAGCAGTCGCGCAGGGTACTATGGCTACACCTTC.

This clone has more than one count but fewer than ten. The gene calls are TRBV3-1 (or the pseudogene TRBV3-2) and TRBJ1-5; a weak D match, TRBD1 (6 bases). CDR1 and CDR2 (germline): LGHDT, YNNKEL (reference sequence). This CDR3 has 13 residues. V was pared by 3 bases and J by 10 bases, with 13 bases between. Here the CDR3 reads CASSQAGDNPQHF. The CDR3, as DNA: TGTGCCAGCAGCCAGGCAGGGGATAATCCCCAGCATTTT.

This chain connects TRBV18 to TRBJ1-2; the match to TRBD1 covers 8 bases. The junction had 4 bases not matched to a gene; V was cut back by 4 bases and J by 6 bases. The CDR3 is 13 amino acids. Germline assignment: CDR1 KGHSH and CDR2 LQKENI. The CDR3 is CASSQRTGHGYTF. The CDR3 DNA reads TGTGCCAGCTCACAACGGACAGGGCATGGCTACACCTTC.

The chain couples TRBV5-6 to TRBJ2-5; no firm D call. V lost 3 bases and J 1 base, leaving 13 bases between the germline ends. CDR3 size: 15 residues. The germline V gene encodes CDR1 SGHDT and CDR2 YYEEEE. CDR3 in DNA: TGTGCCAGCAGCTCGCGGCAGCACCTCCAAGAGACCCAGTACTTC. Amino acids: CASSSRQHLQETQYF.

The chain uses TRBV6-6 and TRBJ2-3; 10 bases agree with TRBD2. CDR3 length: 14 residues. Looked up from germline, CDR1 is MNHNY and CDR2 is SVGAGI (reference sequence). V dropped 2 bases and J dropped 6; count of bases not matched to a gene: 2. CDR3 DNA: TGTGCCAGCAGTTACGGAGCGGGGGGGGATACGCAGTATTTT. This translates into CASSYGAGGDTQYF.

This chain links TRBV4-1 with TRBJ2-3; the match to TRBD2 covers 7 bases. J lost 1 base, V lost 4 bases, and 8 bases had no gene match. The CDR3 extends over 16 amino acids. The germline V gene encodes CDR1 MGHRA and CDR2 YSYEKL. The CDR3 spells CASSLIPTSGTDTQYF. In nucleotides, the CDR3 is TGCGCCAGCAGCCTCATCCCCACTAGCGGCACAGATACGCAGTATTTT.